A single sample gave rise to the 9 T cell receptor beta chains below, sequenced in a study of Tregs in tolerant kidney transplant recipients (dated by TCRdb to between 2018 and 2021). Library preparation used the immunoSEQ multiplex PCR assay. Imported from immuneACCESS, the table was reduced by TCRdb to in-frame sequences with V and J called. These copies leave out some clones; in studies compared against another copy, an unresolved V gene accounts for under half, and the cause of the remainder is not known. The sample table gives 50,000 or so clones. The ten largest make up roughly 0.9% of the sample. The time point tag for this specimen amounts to: blood sample drawn before combined kidney and bone marrow transplant. Source: CD4+ T cells from blood, taken before the transplant. These TCRs come from a human donor who received a combined kidney and bone marrow transplant.

With respect to this clone: Sequencing ends 3 residues short of the CDR3 end; the germline J gene provides the rest. This chain connects TRBV18 to TRBJ1-1, with a tentative D call TRBD1 (5 bases). The CDR3 contains 15 residues. V shed 2 bases and J shed 5 bases, with 15 bases lying between them. The V gene's germline CDR1 is KGHSH and CDR2 LQKENI. CDR3 residues: CASSPNPDSKTEAFF. CDR3 DNA (partial): TGTGCCAGCTCACCAAATCCTGACAGCAAGACTGAA.

The CDR3 sequence is CSVDPGLAARETQYF. Partial CDR3 DNA: TGCAGCGTTGACCCGGGACTAGCGGCGAGGGAGACC. The chain carries TRBV29-1 and TRBJ2-5; 11 bases are a match to TRBD2. The read terminates 3 residues ahead of where the CDR3 ends, so the germline J gene completes it. The CDR3 has 15 residues. Germline-derived CDR1 and CDR2 are SQVTM and ANQGSEA. V lost 3 bases to trimming and J lost 5 bases; unmatched junction nucleotides: 8.

On this clone: The read comes to an end 3 residues before the CDR3 does, leaving the germline J gene to fill in the end. V and J are TRBV18 and TRBJ2-1; 13 nucleotides match TRBD2. CDR3 length equals 15 residues. Germline V gene lookup returns CDR1 KGHSH and CDR2 LQKENI. Germline trimming cut 6 bases from V and 7 bases from J; bases unmatched to any gene: 6. The CDR3 loop is CASSRGTSGKNEQFF. CDR3 bases read: TGTGCCAGCTCCCGCGGGACTAGCGGGAAGAATGAG.

A word on this clone: The CDR3 extends 3 residues past the end of the read, so its final part is completed from the germline J gene. The chain links TRBV6-2 or TRBV6-3 to TRBJ1-2; a weak D match, TRBD1 (5 bases). The CDR3 consists of 16 residues. Germline CDR1 and CDR2: MNHEY and SVGEGT. V was cut by 2 bases and J by 4 bases, with 17 bases left in between. The CDR3 reads CASSYPRGDERYGYTF. The CDR3 bases that were read are TGTGCCAGCAGTTACCCTCGAGGGGATGAACGCTATGGC.

Concerning this clone itself: The DNA ends 3 residues before the CDR3 does, and the rest of the CDR3 is filled in from the germline J gene. The chain has TRBV20-1 and TRBJ2-5, with 7 bases lining up with TRBD1. Germline trimming cut 6 bases from V and 5 bases from J; bases unmatched to any gene: 12. Germline V gene sequence: CDR1 DFQATT, CDR2 SNEGSKA (reference sequence). CDR3 length: 14 amino acids. The DNA read from the CDR3 is TGCAGTGCCCCCCGACAGGGCTTTTTGGAGACC. It is translated as CSAPRQGFLET. The entire CDR3 reads CSAPRQGFLETQYF.

With regard to this clone: From the germline J gene comes the end of the CDR3, since the read stops 3 residues before it. V gene TRBV29-1 combines with J gene TRBJ2-7, with 7 positions matching TRBD1. Looked up from germline, CDR1 is SQVTM and CDR2 is ANQGSEA. This CDR3 contains 13 residues. After removal of 3 bases from V and 6 bases from J, the junction contained 8 bases not matched to a gene. This chain's CDR3 is CSVERQGLPEQYF. The DNA read from the CDR3 is TGCAGCGTTGAGAGACAGGGTCTTCCCGAG.

With regard to this clone: The read halts 3 residues ahead of the CDR3 end, with the missing end drawn from the germline J gene. This chain links TRBV5-1 with TRBJ1-3, with 10 bases that match TRBD1. In germline, CDR1 is SGHRS, CDR2 YFSETQ. V was clipped by 4 bases and J by 2 bases; unmatched bases: 3. The CDR3 runs 15 residues. CDR3 bases read: TGCGCCAGCAGCGCCGGACAGGGGGCTGGAAACACC. It codes for CASSAGQGAGNT. From start to end, the CDR3 is CASSAGQGAGNTIYF.

As to this clone: The read gets to within 3 residues of the CDR3 end, and the germline J gene fills in the rest. The rearrangement joins TRBV19 to TRBJ1-2, with D perhaps TRBD1 (5 bases). The CDR3 extends over 13 amino acids. CDR1 is LNHDA, CDR2 SQIVND, per germline (reference sequence). V lost 4 bases and J lost 3, with 9 bases in between. CDR3 sequence reads: CASSTGLDYGYTF. The covered CDR3 bases are TGTGCCAGTAGTACGGGACTTGACTATGGC.

Remarks on this clone: The sequenced fragment ends 3 residues before the CDR3 boundary, so the rest is inferred from the germline J gene. The chain recombines TRBV7-8 with TRBJ1-1, with D tentatively TRBD1 (5 bases). Germline V gene sequence: CDR1 SGHVS, CDR2 FQNEAQ. V was trimmed by 2 bases and J by 0 bases, leaving 10 bases between them. The CDR3 loop spans 15 amino acids. CDR3 region: CASSLYGDLNTEAFF. The sequenced CDR3 bases are TGTGCCAGCAGCTTATACGGGGACTTGAACACTGAA.